These 4 T cell receptor beta chains share one sample of origin, sequenced in a study of blood T cell repertoires in COVID-19. Assay used: immunoSEQ multiplex PCR; TCRdb lists only in-frame clones, some missing. This sample carries nearly 95,000 clones, around 87% of them seen once, and the ten largest clones take roughly 6.8%. Sequencing used peripheral blood. All receptors come from a human donor with acute or convalescent COVID-19. The donor label of this sample is uncertain.

The rearrangement links TRBV9 to TRBJ2-2; 12 bases fit TRBD2. Germline trimming cut 3 bases from V and 0 bases from J; bases unmatched to any gene: 9. The CDR3 sequence is 19 residues long. Germline V gene sequence: CDR1 SGDLS, CDR2 YYNGEE. As DNA, the CDR3 is TGTGCCAGCAGCGCCCGACTAGCGGGGGCCCCCTCGAACACCGGGGAGCTGTTTTTT. Amino acids: CASSARLAGAPSNTGELFF.

V gene TRBV19 combines with J gene TRBJ1-5; possibly TRBD1 for D (5 bases). The length of the CDR3 is 20 residues. Trimming cost V 5 bases and J 0 bases, with 26 bases left between them. Per germline, CDR1 LNHDA and CDR2 SQIVND (reference sequence). CDR3 residues: CASSDFRGGTHLYSNQPQHF. CDR3 DNA: TGTGCCAGTAGTGACTTTAGGGGAGGGACTCACCTTTATAGCAATCAGCCCCAGCATTTT.

Written as DNA, the CDR3 is TGTGCCATCAGTGGGGACAGGACAGTACAAGAGACCCAGTACTTC. Translation gives CAISGDRTVQETQYF. The rearrangement uses TRBV10-3 and TRBJ2-5; the match to TRBD1 covers 8 bases. V lost 4 bases to trimming and J lost 2 bases; unmatched junction nucleotides: 6. The CDR3 is 15 residues long. Germline lookup yields CDR1 ENHRY and CDR2 SYGVKD.

The CDR3 coding sequence is TGTGCCAGCAGCTTAGCGCTAGGCAGGGCCCTATCTAACTATGGCTACACCTTC. It yields the protein CASSLALGRALSNYGYTF. The chain is built from TRBV7-2 and TRBJ1-2; tentative D call: TRBD1 (5 bases). V lost 0 bases, J lost 0 bases, and 17 bases lay in between. The CDR3 runs 18 residues. Germline CDR1 SGHTA, CDR2 FQGNSA.